This entry features one T cell receptor (beta chain) sequence. Its antigen is as yet unknown. The PCR used 60 Vbeta and 13 Jbeta primers. Data came from immunoSEQ multiplex PCR; TCRdb stores just in-frame clones and leaves some out. The sample lists 70,000 to 90,000 clones, 60% to 75% occurring once. The data derive from a study of cytomegalovirus exposure and HLA in healthy donors. Study conclusions and caveats: Within the data, a cluster of highly shared sequence variants was likely a sequencing artifact.

The junction had 7 bases not matched to a gene; V was cut back by 5 bases and J by 5 bases. Germline assignment: CDR1 MNHEY and CDR2 SVGAGI. This CDR3 contains 14 residues. The TCR originated in a middle-aged man in good health and CMV-seropositive. Input material: PBMCs. J is TRBJ2-5 and V is TRBV6-5; 8 bases are a match to TRBD2. The CDR3 spells CASSDGGAEETQYF. CDR3 coding DNA: TGTGCCAGCAGTGACGGGGGGGCCGAGGAGACCCAGTACTTC.